This TCR beta chain came from a study of blood T cell repertoires in COVID-19. At the level of the study: The cDNA or gDNA used as material had been derived from T cells, B-cell-depleted T cells, or PBMCs.

The CDR3 extends over 12 amino acids. The V end was cut by 6 bases, the J end by 4 bases, with 9 bases between. In germline, CDR1 is MNHEY, CDR2 SVGAGI. Under the authors' procedure: The assay estimated nucleated cells by amplifying reference gene primers. The repertoire was sequenced with immunoSEQ multiplex PCR; TCRdb's copy has only in-frame clones and lacks some. V, J and clone size were drawn from that table, and D and trimming were deduced from the DNA. This sample yields 200,000 to 250,000 clones, of which just under 90% are seen a single time; around 0.8% belongs to the top ten. In the 2 weeks before study entry, exposed participants met a COVID-19 case, which was PCR-confirmed or clinician-diagnosed.

The chain couples TRBV6-5 to TRBJ1-1; D possibly corresponds to TRBD1 (5 bases). Material for sequencing was PBMCs or T cells enriched from blood (not recorded which). The receptor was isolated from a man in his fifties or sixties who had been exposed to COVID-19. In DNA, the CDR3 is TGTGCCAGCAGCCAGGGTAGCACTGAAGCTTTCTTT. Residues: CASSQGSTEAFF.